In its sample, the clone carrying this TCR beta chain was seen a few times. This CDR3 contains 11 residues. V lost 6 bases and J 10 bases, leaving 10 bases between the germline ends. This specimen comes from a study of blood T cells in healthy people across ages. Alongside a J-beta primer mix, a sample-barcoded 5' primer served in a second PCR lasting roughly 6 to 12 cycles. MiXCR, run by TCRdb on the 5' RACE reads, gives a single entry per CDR3 protein. This sample has about 970,000 distinct CDR3 sequences, with just over 50% found just once. The sample taken for sequencing was blood. The sequence was collected from a woman aged 60-70 years in good health. The V call is TRBV12-3 or TRBV12-4, the J call TRBJ2-1; D may be TRBD2 (5 bases). The CDR3 DNA follows: TGTGCCAGCAGCCCTAGAGGGGAGCAGTTCTTC. Protein sequence: CASSPRGEQFF.